The present TCR beta chain was sequenced within a study of blood T cell repertoires in COVID-19. As for the study in general: Sites in the United States, Italy and Spain provided acute and convalescent COVID-19 samples. Sources were T cells, B-cell-depleted T cells, or PBMCs; the material itself was cDNA or gDNA.

With V trimmed by 6 bases and J by 2 bases, 9 bases remained unmatched. The CDR3 consists of 16 residues. The germline CDR1 and CDR2 sequences are MNHEY and SVGEGT. Produced via immunoSEQ multiplex PCR; TCRdb's table is partial and in-frame only. The sample has roughly 200,000 clones, more than 75% seen once. Sample: peripheral blood. The genes are TRBV6-2 or TRBV6-3 and TRBJ1-5; 8 bases are a match to TRBD1. The clonotype originates from a person aged 70 to 85 with COVID-19, enrolled during active disease. CDR3 loop: CASSRKVGQGNQPQHF. The CDR3 DNA sequence: TGTGCCAGCAGCCGAAAGGTGGGACAGGGCAATCAGCCCCAGCATTTT.